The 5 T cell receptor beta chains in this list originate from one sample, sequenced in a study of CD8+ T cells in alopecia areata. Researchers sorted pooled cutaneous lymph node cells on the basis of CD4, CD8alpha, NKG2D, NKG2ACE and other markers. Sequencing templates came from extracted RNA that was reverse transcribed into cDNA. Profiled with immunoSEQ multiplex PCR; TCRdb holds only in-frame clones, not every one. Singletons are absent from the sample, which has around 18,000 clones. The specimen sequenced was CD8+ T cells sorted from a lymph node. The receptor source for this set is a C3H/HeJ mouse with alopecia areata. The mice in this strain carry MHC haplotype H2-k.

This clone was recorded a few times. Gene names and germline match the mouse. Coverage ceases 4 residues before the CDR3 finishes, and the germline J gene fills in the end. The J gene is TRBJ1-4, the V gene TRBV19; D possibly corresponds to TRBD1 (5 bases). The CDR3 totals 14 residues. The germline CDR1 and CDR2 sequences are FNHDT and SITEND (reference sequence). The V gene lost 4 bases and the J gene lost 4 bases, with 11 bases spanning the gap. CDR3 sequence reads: CASSWAGINERLFF. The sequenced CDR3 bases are TGTGCCAGCAGTTGGGCAGGGATCAACGAA.

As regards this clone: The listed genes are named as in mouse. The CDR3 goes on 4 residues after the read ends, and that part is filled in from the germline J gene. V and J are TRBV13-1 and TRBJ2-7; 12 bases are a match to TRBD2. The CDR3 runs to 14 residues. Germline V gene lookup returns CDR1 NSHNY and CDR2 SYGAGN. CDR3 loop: CASSVRDWGDEQYF. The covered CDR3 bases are TGTGCCAGCAGTGTCCGGGACTGGGGGGAT.

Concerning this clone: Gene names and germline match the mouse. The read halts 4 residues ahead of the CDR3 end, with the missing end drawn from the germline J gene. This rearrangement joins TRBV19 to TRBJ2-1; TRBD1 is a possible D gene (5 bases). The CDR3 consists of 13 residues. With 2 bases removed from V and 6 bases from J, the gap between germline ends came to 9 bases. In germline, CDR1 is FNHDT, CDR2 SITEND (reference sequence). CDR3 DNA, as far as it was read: TGTGCCAGCAGTATCAGGGAGGGTGCT. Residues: CASSIREGA. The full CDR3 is CASSIREGAEQFF.

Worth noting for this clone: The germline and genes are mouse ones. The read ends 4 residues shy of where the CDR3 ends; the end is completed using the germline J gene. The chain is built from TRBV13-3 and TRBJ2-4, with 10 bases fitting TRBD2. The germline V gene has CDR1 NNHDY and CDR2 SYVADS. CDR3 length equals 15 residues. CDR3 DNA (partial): TGTGCCAGCAGTGAGCTGACTGGGGGGAGGAAC. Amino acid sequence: CASSELTGGRN. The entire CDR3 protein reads CASSELTGGRNTLYF.

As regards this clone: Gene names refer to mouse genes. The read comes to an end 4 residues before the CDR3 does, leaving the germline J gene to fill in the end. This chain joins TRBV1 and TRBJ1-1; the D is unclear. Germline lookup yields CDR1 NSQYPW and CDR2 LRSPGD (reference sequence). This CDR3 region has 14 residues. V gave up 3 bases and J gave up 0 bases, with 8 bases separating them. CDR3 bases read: TGCACCTGCAGTGCCCACAATGCAAACACA. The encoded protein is CTCSAHNANT. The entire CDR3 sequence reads CTCSAHNANTEVFF.